The present entry profiles one T cell receptor (beta chain) with its context. Antigen: not known. From blood, roughly 250-550 ng of genomic DNA served as TRB template. TRB rearrangements were amplified by multiplex PCR with BIOMED2 TRB-A/B primers. TCRdb called the multiplex PCR reads again in MiXCR, with one record for every CDR3 protein. The table shows 20,000 to 30,000 distinct CDR3 sequences, with around a third occurring only once. The V gene end was trimmed by 5 bases and the J gene end by 4 bases; junction bases not matched to a gene: 5. CDR1 MNHEY and CDR2 SVGEGT come from the germline V gene. CDR3 length equals 14 residues. The data originate from a study of T and B cells in COVID-19 patients. At the level of the study: Median age was about 30 years in the recovered cohort and 67 years in the active-infection cohort. The study's findings and limits: Few blood samples existed from mildly ill patients during symptoms or early in severe cases. Patients with COVID-19 reportedly showed strongly skewed T cell receptor beta variable and joining gene usage.

Sequencing input: blood. The chain couples TRBV6-2 or TRBV6-3 to TRBJ2-3; 8 bases align to TRBD2. The sequence derives from a human donor who had recovered from COVID-19. The CDR3: CASSAAGGADTQYF. For the CDR3, the DNA is TGTGCCAGCAGTGCTGCCGGGGGGGCAGATACGCAGTATTTT.